These 29 T cell receptor beta chains share one sample of origin, sequenced in a study of vaccination and CD4 T cells after COVID-19. With the Oncomine TCR Beta short-read assay, DNA from cultured CD4+ T cells was sequenced. TCRdb re-derived calls from the PCR reads in MiXCR, one entry per CDR3 protein. The sample records approximately 2,000 distinct CDR3 sequences, roughly 55% being singletons. Treatment specified: approximately nine-day PBMC culture with coronavirus spike peptide pools or control peptides (ViraFEST assay). During the years 2011-2018, before the COVID-19 pandemic, the unexposed donor's CD4+ T cells were collected. Their specific antigens are unknown. Material: CD4+ T cells from blood, cultured in vitro. Receptor source: a human donor in good health.

The CDR3: CASTKSRDRQETQYF. The CDR3 DNA sequence: TGTGCCAGCACCAAATCACGAGACAGGCAAGAGACCCAGTACTTC. The rearrangement uses TRBV9 and TRBJ2-5, with TRBD1 as a possible D gene (6 bases). In germline, CDR1 is SGDLS, CDR2 YYNGEE. Between the trimmed V and J ends, which lost 6 bases and 2 bases, there was a span of 17 bases. The CDR3 has 15 residues.

V gene TRBV7-3 combines with J gene TRBJ2-2, with 8 nucleotides matching TRBD1. With 5 bases clipped from V and 1 base from J, the junction kept 6 bases outside the gene matches. This CDR3 is built from 16 residues. Germline V lookup: CDR1 SGHTA, CDR2 FQGTGA. The DNA of the CDR3 is TGTGCCAGCAGCCCCAACAGGGGGTTGAACACCGGGGAGCTGTTTTTT. Amino acid sequence: CASSPNRGLNTGELFF.

The genes are TRBV2 and TRBJ2-5; D gene uncertain. The CDR3 has 13 residues. CDR1 and CDR2 (germline): SNHLY, FYNNEI. Trimming pared 5 bases from V and 0 bases from J, leaving 7 bases between. CDR3 region: CASSSTNQETQYF. For the CDR3, the DNA is TGTGCCAGCAGTTCGACGAACCAAGAGACCCAGTACTTC.

The chain has TRBV20-1 and TRBJ1-2, with D unclear. Germline V lookup: CDR1 DFQATT, CDR2 SNEGSKA (reference sequence). The CDR3 covers 13 residues. V was shortened by 1 base and J by 6 bases, with 12 bases between the two germline ends. The CDR3 nucleotides are TGCAGTGCTAGAGTCGGCCGAACTGATGGCTACACCTTC. Protein: CSARVGRTDGYTF.

CDR3 region: CASKRGDSNQPQHF. In DNA form, the CDR3 reads TGTGCCAGCAAGAGAGGGGATAGCAATCAGCCCCAGCATTTT. V and J are TRBV2 and TRBJ1-5; a possible D gene is TRBD1 (5 bases). This CDR3 is built from 14 residues. Trimming cost V 7 bases and J 0 bases, with 10 bases left between them. Germline values: CDR1 SNHLY, CDR2 FYNNEI.

The chain has TRBV20-1 and TRBJ2-3, with 10 positions matching TRBD2. Per the germline V gene, CDR1 is DFQATT and CDR2 is SNEGSKA (reference sequence). CDR3 length: 14 amino acids. V gave up 6 bases and J gave up 0 bases; unmatched junction bases: 3. DNA for the CDR3: TGCAGTGCCCGGACTAGCGGCAGCACAGATACGCAGTATTTT. Encoded protein: CSARTSGSTDTQYF.

This clonotype was recorded a few times. The gene calls are TRBV6-5 and TRBJ1-1, with D unclear. The germline gives CDR1 MNHEY, CDR2 SVGAGI. V shed 2 bases and J shed 1 base, with 11 bases lying between them. This CDR3 is built from 15 residues. For the CDR3, the DNA is TGTGCCAGCAGTTACCCACAAGGGCCGAACACTGAAGCTTTCTTT. Translation gives CASSYPQGPNTEAFF.

V usage is TRBV19 and J usage is TRBJ2-5; TRBD1 agrees at 7 bases. V lost 6 bases, J lost 7 bases, and 11 bases stayed unmatched. The CDR3 length is 14 residues. The germline gives CDR1 LNHDA, CDR2 SQIVND (reference sequence). In nucleotides, the CDR3 is TGTGCCAGTAGCATCACAGGGGTTGGGGGGACCCAGTACTTC. Its protein product is CASSITGVGGTQYF. The full variable domain, completed using reference TRBV19 and TRBJ2-5, is DGGITQSPKYLFRKEGQNVTLSCEQNLNHDAMYWYRQDPGQGLRLIYYSQIVNDFQKGDIAEGYSVSREKKESFPLTVTSAQKNPTAFYLCASSITGVGGTQYFGPGTRLLVL.

The V call is TRBV7-9, the J call TRBJ1-1, with a weak D call TRBD1 (6 bases). Trimming pared 6 bases from V and 8 bases from J, leaving 13 bases between. There are 12 residues in the CDR3. Germline lookup yields CDR1 SEHNR and CDR2 FQNEAQ (reference sequence). Written as DNA, the CDR3 is TGTGCCAGCAGACCACAGGGCCGCGAAGCTTTCTTT. It translates to CASRPQGREAFF.

This clonotype has more than one count but fewer than ten. The DNA of the CDR3 is TGTGCCAGCAGACAAACGGCTAGCGCGTACAATGAGCAGTTCTTC. Its translation is CASRQTASAYNEQFF. This chain connects TRBV2 to TRBJ2-1, with D possibly being TRBD2 (6 bases). The CDR3 loop spans 15 amino acids. Germline CDR1 SNHLY, CDR2 FYNNEI. V lost 6 bases and J lost 4, with 16 bases in between.

The sample holds a few counts of this clonotype. J is TRBJ1-3 and V is TRBV15; 8 nucleotides agree with TRBD1. CDR1 and CDR2 from the germline V gene are LNHNV and YYDKDF (reference sequence). This CDR3 contains 13 residues. Trimming removed 8 bases from V and 0 bases from J; junction bases left unmatched: 0. As DNA, the CDR3 is TGTGCCACCGGACAGGGCTCTGGAAACACCATATATTTT. Translating it yields CATGQGSGNTIYF.

The CDR3 reads CASSPGTSGRADTQYF. In DNA form, the CDR3 reads TGTGCCAGCAGCCCCGGGACTAGCGGGAGAGCAGATACGCAGTATTTT. The chain carries TRBV7-2 and TRBJ2-3; 14 positions agree with TRBD2. The CDR3 runs 16 residues. Trimming took 5 bases from V and 4 from J; bases not matched to a gene: 5. The germline V gene has CDR1 SGHTA and CDR2 FQGNSA.

Notes on this clonotype: The conserved final phenylalanine or tryptophan is absent from the CDR3, which likely points to a read error. The J gene is TRBJ2-5, the V gene TRBV9; TRBD1 agrees at 8 bases. Trimming cost V 3 bases and J 1 base; bases outside gene matches: 5. The CDR3 is 15 amino acids. In germline, CDR1 is SGDLS, CDR2 YYNGEE. CDR3 loop: CASSGGTGPQETQYY. The CDR3 DNA reads as TGTGCCAGCAGCGGAGGGACAGGCCCCCAAGAGACCCAGTACTAC.

Only a few counts were recorded for this clonotype. The V call is TRBV20-1, the J call TRBJ2-5, with D maybe TRBD2 (6 bases). Trimming pared 6 bases from V and 5 bases from J, leaving 19 bases between. The CDR3 has 14 amino acids. Germline V gene sequence: CDR1 DFQATT, CDR2 SNEGSKA (reference sequence). CDR3 loop: CSAALGVSGETQYF. The CDR3 region has the DNA TGCAGTGCCGCCCTTGGGGTGAGCGGGGAGACCCAGTACTTC.

This sequence joins TRBV19 and TRBJ1-6, with D perhaps matching TRBD1 (5 bases). CDR1 is LNHDA, CDR2 SQIVND, per germline (reference sequence). The CDR3 covers 14 residues. V lost 5 bases and J lost 5, with 10 bases in between. The CDR3 loop reads CASSAGRDNSPLHF. In nucleotides, the CDR3 is TGTGCCAGTAGTGCGGGACGGGATAATTCACCCCTCCACTTT. Full variable domain (outside the CDR3, taken from reference TRBV19 and TRBJ1-6): DGGITQSPKYLFRKEGQNVTLSCEQNLNHDAMYWYRQDPGQGLRLIYYSQIVNDFQKGDIAEGYSVSREKKESFPLTVTSAQKNPTAFYLCASSAGRDNSPLHFGNGTRLTVT.

V gene TRBV10-1 combines with J gene TRBJ1-6; unclear D gene. The V end lost 3 bases, the J end lost 7 bases, and 7 bases lay between the germline ends. The CDR3 extends over 13 amino acids. CDR1 and CDR2 (germline): WNHNN, SYGVQD (reference sequence). The CDR3, as DNA: TGCGCCAGCAGTGAAACGGGGAATTCACCCCTCCACTTT. Translated: CASSETGNSPLHF.

This chain links TRBV10-3 with TRBJ2-5; unclear D gene. The CDR3 runs to 13 residues. Germline CDR1 is ENHRY and CDR2 is SYGVKD. The V end lost 1 base, the J end lost 0 bases, and 3 bases lay between the germline ends. The DNA for the CDR3 is TGTGCCATCAGTGAGTTGTACCAAGAGACCCAGTACTTC. This sequence encodes CAISELYQETQYF.

The chain is built from TRBV9 and TRBJ1-6, with a possible D match to TRBD1 (5 bases). The CDR3 totals 17 residues. Germline V lookup: CDR1 SGDLS, CDR2 YYNGEE. Trimming shortened V by 2 bases and J by 0 bases, and 12 bases separated the two germline ends. CDR3 sequence reads: CASSVRGLSSYNSPLHF. In nucleotides, the CDR3 is TGTGCCAGCAGCGTGAGGGGTCTGAGCTCCTATAATTCACCCCTCCACTTT.

The chain recombines TRBV28 with TRBJ2-5; D gene uncertain. Germline V lookup: CDR1 MDHEN, CDR2 SYDVKM. Trimming removed 1 base at V and 0 bases at J, with 12 bases between. The CDR3 is made up of 16 amino acids. This CDR3 is CASSLFGRQYQETQYF. The CDR3 DNA reads as TGTGCCAGCAGTTTATTTGGACGGCAGTACCAAGAGACCCAGTACTTC.

The chain joins TRBV20-1 to TRBJ1-1; 11 bases map to TRBD1. The CDR3 is 16 amino acids. Germline V gene lookup returns CDR1 DFQATT and CDR2 SNEGSKA (reference sequence). The trim removed 1 base at V and 2 bases at J, leaving 6 bases unmatched. Written as DNA, the CDR3 is TGCAGTGCTAGAGCTGCGGGACAGGGGGGAAACACTGAAGCTTTCTTT. The encoded protein is CSARAAGQGGNTEAFF.

There are a few counts of this clonotype. The rearrangement uses TRBV21-1 and TRBJ1-1; the table's TRBD1 call for D was not verified on the DNA. TRBV21-1 is given as a pseudogene. This CDR3 is 16 amino acids long. CDR3 region: CASSNRAGTRATEAFF. In nucleotides, the CDR3 is TGTGCCAGCAGCAATAGGGCGGGGACCAGGGCCACTGAAGCTTTCTTT.

The gene calls are TRBV6-5 and TRBJ1-1; the D gene is possibly TRBD1 (6 bases). CDR3 length: 12 amino acids. Germline CDR1 MNHEY, CDR2 SVGAGI. V was clipped by 3 bases and J by 11 bases, with 13 bases between them. The CDR3 loop reads CASSYEEGEAFF. In DNA, the CDR3 is TGTGCCAGCAGTTATGAGGAGGGGGAGGCTTTCTTT.

The chain carries TRBV10-3 and TRBJ1-5; D gene unclear. The germline gives CDR1 ENHRY, CDR2 SYGVKD. CDR3 length: 13 amino acids. V shed 6 bases and J shed 2 bases, with 8 bases lying between them. The CDR3 reads CAIRPQGNQPQHF. CDR3 bases: TGTGCCATCAGACCGCAGGGCAATCAGCCCCAGCATTTT.

By its share, this clonotype is medium-sized (0.01 to 0.1%). The rearrangement joins TRBV6-5 to TRBJ2-5; TRBD2 matches at 11 bases. This CDR3 region has 16 residues. From germline, CDR1 is MNHEY and CDR2 SVGAGI. Trimming cost V 2 bases and J 4 bases; bases outside gene matches: 6. The CDR3 spells CASSYPSGGSRETQYF. CDR3 DNA: TGTGCCAGCAGTTACCCTAGCGGGGGGTCCAGAGAGACCCAGTACTTC.

This CDR3 is CSAFQGEKHEQYF. In nucleotides, the CDR3 is TGCAGTGCGTTTCAGGGGGAGAAACACGAGCAGTACTTC. The chain carries TRBV20-1 and TRBJ2-7, with 7 nucleotides matching TRBD1. This CDR3 has 13 residues. The germline V gene has CDR1 DFQATT and CDR2 SNEGSKA (reference sequence). The trim removed 6 bases at V and 5 bases at J, leaving 10 bases unmatched.

The rearrangement joins TRBV5-4 to TRBJ2-5; no reliable D call. The CDR3 has 12 amino acids. V lost 0 bases and J lost 9, with 9 bases in between. Germline assignment: CDR1 SGHNT and CDR2 YYREEE (reference sequence). The CDR3 DNA is TGTGCCAGCAGCTTGGAGTTCGCGGCCCAGTACTTC. This gives the protein CASSLEFAAQYF.

The chain carries TRBV2 and TRBJ2-5; 7 nucleotides agree with TRBD1. Germline CDR1 reads SNHLY; CDR2 reads FYNNEI. V dropped 7 bases and J dropped 2; count of bases not matched to a gene: 7. The CDR3 has 14 residues. In DNA form, the CDR3 reads TGTGCCAGCACACGTGGGACAGAGCAAGAGACCCAGTACTTC. Translated, it gives CASTRGTEQETQYF.

The chain's CDR3 is CATSRGSYGYTF. In nucleotides, the CDR3 is TGTGCCACCAGCAGAGGCAGCTATGGCTACACCTTC. The V call is TRBV15, the J call TRBJ1-2; D remains ambiguous. The CDR3 totals 12 residues. The V gene lost 1 base and the J gene lost 4 bases, with 4 bases spanning the gap. The V gene's germline CDR1 is LNHNV and CDR2 YYDKDF (reference sequence).

This chain uses TRBV6-1 with TRBJ2-3; 7 nucleotides match TRBD2. The V and J ends lost 8 bases and 6 bases, in that order; junction bases with no gene match: 20. Germline values: CDR1 MNHNS, CDR2 SASEGT. This CDR3 contains 17 residues. In DNA form, the CDR3 reads TGTGCCAGCTCATTTTGGGGGAGCGGGGCTAATGCGGATACGCAGTATTTT. Encoded protein: CASSFWGSGANADTQYF.